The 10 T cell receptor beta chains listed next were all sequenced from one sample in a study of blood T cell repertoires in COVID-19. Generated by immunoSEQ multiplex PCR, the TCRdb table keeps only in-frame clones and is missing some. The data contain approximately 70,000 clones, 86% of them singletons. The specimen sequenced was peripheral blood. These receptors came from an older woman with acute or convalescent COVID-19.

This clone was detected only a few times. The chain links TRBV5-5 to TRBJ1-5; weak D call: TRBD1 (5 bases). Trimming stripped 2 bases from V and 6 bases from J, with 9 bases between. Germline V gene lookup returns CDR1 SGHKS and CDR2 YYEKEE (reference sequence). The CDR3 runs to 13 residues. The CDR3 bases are TGTGCCAGCAGCTTCGTAGGGGCTCAGCCCCAGCATTTT. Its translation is CASSFVGAQPQHF.

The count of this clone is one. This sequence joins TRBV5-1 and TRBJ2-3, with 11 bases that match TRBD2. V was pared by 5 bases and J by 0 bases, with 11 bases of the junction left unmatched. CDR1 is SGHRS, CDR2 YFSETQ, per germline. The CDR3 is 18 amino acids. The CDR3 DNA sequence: TGCGCCAGCAGACTGGGCCTAGCGGGGGGACTTAGCACAGATACGCAGTATTTT. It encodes CASRLGLAGGLSTDTQYF.

DNA for the CDR3: TGTGCCAGCATCGACACTAGCACAGATACGCAGTATTTT. It specifies CASIDTSTDTQYF. The rearrangement links TRBV6-5 to TRBJ2-3; D is unclear. The germline gives CDR1 MNHEY, CDR2 SVGAGI. V lost 7 bases and J lost 0, with 8 bases in between. This CDR3 contains 13 residues.

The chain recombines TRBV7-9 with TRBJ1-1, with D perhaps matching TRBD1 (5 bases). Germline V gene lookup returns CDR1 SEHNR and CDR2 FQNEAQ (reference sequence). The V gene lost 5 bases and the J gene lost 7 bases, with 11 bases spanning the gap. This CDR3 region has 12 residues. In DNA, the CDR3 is TGTGCCAGCAGCATCGGGACTTTTGAAGCTTTCTTT. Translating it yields CASSIGTFEAFF.

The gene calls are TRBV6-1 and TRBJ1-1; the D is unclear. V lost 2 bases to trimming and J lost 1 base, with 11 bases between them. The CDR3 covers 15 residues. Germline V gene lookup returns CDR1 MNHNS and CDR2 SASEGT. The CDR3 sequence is CASSEFPTTNTEAFF. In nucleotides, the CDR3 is TGTGCCAGCAGTGAATTTCCGACTACGAACACTGAAGCTTTCTTT.

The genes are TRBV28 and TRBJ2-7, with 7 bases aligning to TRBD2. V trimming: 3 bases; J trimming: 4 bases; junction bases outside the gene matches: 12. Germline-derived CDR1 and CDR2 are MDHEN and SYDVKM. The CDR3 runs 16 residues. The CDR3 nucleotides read TGTGCCAGCAGTTTCTGGGGGGGGAGGGAGAGGTACGAGCAGTACTTC. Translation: CASSFWGGRERYEQYF. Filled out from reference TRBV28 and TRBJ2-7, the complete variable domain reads DVKVTQSSRYLVKRTGEKVFLECVQDMDHENMFWYRQDPGLGLRLIYFSYDVKMKEKGDIPEGYSVSREKKERFSLILESASTNQTSMYLCASSFWGGRERYEQYFGPGTRLTVT.

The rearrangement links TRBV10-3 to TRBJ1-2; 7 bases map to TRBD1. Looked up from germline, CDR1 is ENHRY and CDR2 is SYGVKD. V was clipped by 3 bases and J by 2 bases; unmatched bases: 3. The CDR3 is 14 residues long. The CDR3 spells CAISELGQNYGYTF. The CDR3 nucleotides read TGTGCCATCAGTGAATTGGGACAGAACTATGGCTACACCTTC.

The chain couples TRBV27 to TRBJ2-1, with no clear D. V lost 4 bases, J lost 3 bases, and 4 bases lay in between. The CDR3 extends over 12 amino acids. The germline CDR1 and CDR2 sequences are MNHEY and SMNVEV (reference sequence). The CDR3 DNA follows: TGTGCCAGCAGTTCAAACTACAATGAGCAGTTCTTC. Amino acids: CASSSNYNEQFF.

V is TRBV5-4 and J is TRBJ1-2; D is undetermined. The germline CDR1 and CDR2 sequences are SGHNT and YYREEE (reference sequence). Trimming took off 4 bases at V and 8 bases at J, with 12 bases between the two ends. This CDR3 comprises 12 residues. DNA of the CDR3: TGTGCCAGCAGCCGGAGCGGTGGAGGCTACACCTTC. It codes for CASSRSGGGYTF. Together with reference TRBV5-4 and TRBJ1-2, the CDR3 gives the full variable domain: ETGVTQSPTHLIKTRGQQVTLRCSSQSGHNTVSWYQQALGQGPQFIFQYYREEENGRGNFPPRFSGLQFPNYSSELNVNALELDDSALYLCASSRSGGGYTFGSGTRLTVV.

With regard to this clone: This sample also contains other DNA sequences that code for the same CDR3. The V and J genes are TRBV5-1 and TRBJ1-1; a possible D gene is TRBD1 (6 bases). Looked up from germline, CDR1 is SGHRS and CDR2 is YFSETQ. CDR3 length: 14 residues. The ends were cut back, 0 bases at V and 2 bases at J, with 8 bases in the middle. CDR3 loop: CASSLEGVNTEAFF. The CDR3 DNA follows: TGCGCCAGCAGCTTGGAGGGGGTTAACACTGAAGCTTTCTTT.